This is a list of T cell receptor beta chains from one sample in a study of blood T cell repertoires in COVID-19. The table came from immunoSEQ multiplex PCR; TCRdb's copy has only in-frame clones and leaves some out. The sample has 100,000 to 150,000 clones, more than 75% seen once. The sequenced sample consisted of peripheral blood. Source of these receptors: a woman aged 60-75 years with acute or convalescent COVID-19. Both conserved end residues are part of each CDR3. Fields, in order: D gene, J gene, V gene, clone size, CDR3 protein, CDR3 DNA. D genes are given only for firm matches. Clone size is shown for a subset of rows, as once, few, many or a class of expanded clone.

D: TRBD1; J: TRBJ1-4; V: TRBV19; size: .; CDR3: CASSPRGTGVEKLFF; DNA: TGTGCCAGTAGCCCGAGGGGGACAGGGGTTGAAAAACTGTTTTTT
D: .; J: TRBJ2-2; V: TRBV4-2; size: .; CDR3: CASSLFPIDSGTGELFF; DNA: TGTGCCAGCAGCTTATTCCCGATTGATAGTGGCACCGGGGAGCTGTTTTTT
D: .; J: TRBJ1-3; V: TRBV28; size: once; CDR3: CASSGTPSSGNTIYF; DNA: TGTGCCAGTAGTGGGACTCCATCCTCTGGAAACACCATATATTTT
D: .; J: TRBJ1-6; V: TRBV28; size: .; CDR3: CASSPVRYSPLHF; DNA: TGTGCCAGCAGTCCGGTCAGGTATTCACCCCTCCACTTT
D: TRBD1; J: TRBJ1-5; V: TRBV19; size: .; CDR3: CASKGWDRGGRQPQHF; DNA: TGTGCCAGTAAGGGTTGGGACAGGGGCGGGCGACAGCCCCAGCATTTT
D: .; J: TRBJ2-2; V: TRBV7-9; size: .; CDR3: CASSLVLGELFF; DNA: TGTGCCAGCAGCTTAGTTCTCGGGGAGCTGTTTTTT
D: .; J: TRBJ1-1; V: TRBV5-1; size: .; CDR3: CASSLAPGGFANTEAFF; DNA: TGCGCCAGCAGCTTGGCCCCAGGTGGGTTTGCGAACACTGAAGCTTTCTTT
D: TRBD2; J: TRBJ2-1; V: TRBV5-4; size: many; CDR3: CASSSYSGSFHNEQFF; DNA: TGTGCCAGCAGCTCCTATAGCGGGAGTTTTCATAATGAGCAGTTCTTC
D: .; J: TRBJ1-5; V: TRBV5-3; size: .; CDR3: CARSLAHRNQPQHF; DNA: TGTGCCAGAAGCTTGGCCCATAGAAACCAGCCCCAGCATTTT
D: .; J: TRBJ2-2; V: TRBV7-2; size: .; CDR3: CASRPTANTGELFF; DNA: TGTGCCAGCAGACCGACAGCGAACACCGGGGAGCTGTTTTTT
D: .; J: TRBJ2-1; V: TRBV9; size: .; CDR3: CASSRTSAQGSSYNEQFF; DNA: TGTGCCAGCAGCCGCACTTCTGCCCAGGGGAGCTCCTACAATGAGCAGTTCTTC
D: TRBD2; J: TRBJ2-4; V: TRBV5-4; size: .; CDR3: CASSSGEREENIQYF; DNA: TGTGCCAGCAGCTCCGGGGAGCGGGAGGAGAACATTCAGTACTTC
D: .; J: TRBJ2-5; V: TRBV9; size: .; CDR3: CASSVGARQGETQYF; DNA: TGTGCCAGCAGCGTAGGAGCGCGGCAGGGCGAGACCCAGTACTTC
D: .; J: TRBJ1-1; V: TRBV19; size: .; CDR3: CASSILRLAPTEAFF; DNA: TGTGCCAGTAGTATCCTTAGACTGGCCCCCACTGAAGCTTTCTTT
D: .; J: TRBJ1-1; V: TRBV19; size: .; CDR3: CASSIQPKGAEAFF; DNA: TGTGCCAGTAGTATACAGCCGAAAGGAGCTGAAGCTTTCTTT
D: .; J: TRBJ2-7; V: TRBV6-5; size: .; CDR3: CASSRYSSHEQYF; DNA: TGTGCCAGCAGTAGATACAGCAGCCACGAGCAGTACTTC
D: .; J: TRBJ1-2; V: TRBV20-1; size: .; CDR3: CSAGGEGKGGYTF; DNA: TGCAGTGCTGGTGGGGAGGGGAAAGGTGGCTACACCTTC
D: .; J: TRBJ1-3; V: TRBV29-1; size: .; CDR3: CSVEEVRGISGNTIYF; DNA: TGCAGCGTTGAAGAGGTCAGGGGAATCTCTGGAAACACCATATATTTT
D: TRBD2; J: TRBJ2-2; V: TRBV7-9; size: .; CDR3: CASSLALAGTTGELFF; DNA: TGTGCCAGCAGCTTAGCGCTAGCGGGAACCACCGGGGAGCTGTTTTTT
D: TRBD2; J: TRBJ2-3; V: TRBV6-8; size: once; CDR3: CASRTSGSTDTQYF; DNA: TGTGCCAGCAGAACTAGCGGGAGCACAGATACGCAGTATTTT
D: .; J: TRBJ2-2; V: TRBV27; size: .; CDR3: CASSSDISGTGELFF; DNA: TGTGCCAGCAGCTCGGACATAAGCGGGACCGGGGAGCTGTTTTTT
D: TRBD2; J: TRBJ2-5; V: TRBV5-4; size: .; CDR3: CASSLASGLAGGLTQYF; DNA: TGTGCCAGCAGCTTGGCCTCGGGACTAGCGGGAGGGTTAACCCAGTACTTC
D: TRBD1; J: TRBJ2-1; V: TRBV5-6; size: .; CDR3: CASSLGDRAYNEQFF; DNA: TGTGCCAGCAGCTTGGGGGACAGGGCCTACAATGAGCAGTTCTTC
D: .; J: TRBJ1-2; V: TRBV28; size: .; CDR3: CASSFRGAYGYTF; DNA: TGTGCCAGCAGTTTCCGAGGAGCCTATGGCTACACCTTC
D: TRBD2; J: TRBJ2-7; V: TRBV7-3; size: .; CDR3: CASSLLAGYEQYF; DNA: TGTGCCAGCAGCTTATTAGCGGGATACGAGCAGTACTTC
D: TRBD1; J: TRBJ1-2; V: TRBV28; size: once; CDR3: CASSTTGQGSYGYTF; DNA: TGTGCCAGCAGTACAACGGGACAGGGTTCCTATGGCTACACCTTC
D: TRBD1; J: TRBJ2-5; V: TRBV11-2; size: .; CDR3: CASSIGTEETQYF; DNA: TGTGCCAGCAGCATCGGGACAGAAGAGACCCAGTACTTC
D: .; J: TRBJ1-1; V: TRBV3-1/TRBV3-2; size: .; CDR3: CASSFSDRNTEAFF; DNA: TGTGCCAGCAGCTTTTCGGACAGAAACACTGAAGCTTTCTTT
D: .; J: TRBJ1-5; V: TRBV6-2/TRBV6-3; size: .; CDR3: CASSYRGGPQHF; DNA: TGTGCCAGCAGTTACCGAGGTGGGCCCCAGCATTTT
D: TRBD2; J: TRBJ2-1; V: TRBV28; size: .; CDR3: CASSLSFSSGRPNEQFF; DNA: TGTGCCAGCAGTTTATCCTTTTCTAGCGGGAGACCCAATGAGCAGTTCTTC
D: .; J: TRBJ2-1; V: TRBV30; size: .; CDR3: CAWSGAVGEQFF; DNA: TGTGCCTGGAGTGGGGCCGTCGGAGAGCAGTTCTTC
D: TRBD2; J: TRBJ2-5; V: TRBV7-3; size: once; CDR3: CASSLSGEGETQYF; DNA: TGTGCCAGCAGCTTAAGTGGGGAGGGGGAGACCCAGTACTTC
D: .; J: TRBJ2-7; V: TRBV7-9; size: .; CDR3: CASSLGSGLTYEQYF; DNA: TGTGCCAGCAGCTTAGGTAGCGGCCTCACCTACGAGCAGTACTTC
D: .; J: TRBJ1-1; V: TRBV27; size: .; CDR3: CASSFEGPNTEAFF; DNA: TGTGCCAGCAGTTTTGAGGGCCCGAACACTGAAGCTTTCTTT
D: TRBD1; J: TRBJ1-5; V: TRBV3-1/TRBV3-2; size: .; CDR3: CASSYKTGGNQPQHF; DNA: TGTGCCAGCAGCTATAAGACAGGGGGCAATCAGCCCCAGCATTTT
D: .; J: TRBJ1-2; V: TRBV19; size: once; CDR3: CASSITRDYGYTF; DNA: TGTGCCAGTAGTATAACGAGGGACTATGGCTACACCTTC
D: TRBD2; J: TRBJ2-3; V: TRBV27; size: once; CDR3: CASSPRLAGVEGTDTQYF; DNA: TGTGCCAGCAGTCCCAGGCTAGCGGGAGTTGAGGGCACAGATACGCAGTATTTT
D: TRBD1; J: TRBJ1-2; V: TRBV28; size: .; CDR3: CASSLGGQTLFGYTF; DNA: TGTGCCAGCAGTTTAGGGGGACAGACTCTATTTGGCTACACCTTC
D: TRBD1; J: TRBJ2-3; V: TRBV9; size: .; CDR3: CASSAGSGTGTDTQYF; DNA: TGTGCCAGCAGCGCAGGGTCGGGGACAGGCACAGATACGCAGTATTTT
D: TRBD1; J: TRBJ2-2; V: TRBV5-1; size: .; CDR3: CASSLGQAPSNTGELFF; DNA: TGCGCCAGCAGCCTAGGACAGGCCCCGTCGAACACCGGGGAGCTGTTTTTT